The clone carrying this T cell receptor (beta chain) came up once. The sample comes from a study of blood T cell repertoires in COVID-19. Only in-frame clones appear in the TCRdb table, and some are missing; sequencing was by immunoSEQ multiplex PCR. Of about 200,000 clones listed, 83% are singletons. This CDR3 has 14 amino acids. Germline trimming cut 3 bases from V and 9 bases from J; bases unmatched to any gene: 10. Germline V lookup: CDR1 KGHSH, CDR2 LQKENI. The receptor was isolated from a woman aged 40 to 49 with active or convalescent COVID-19. The specimen sequenced was peripheral blood. V and J are TRBV18 and TRBJ1-2, with 7 nucleotides matching TRBD1. DNA of the CDR3: TGTGCCAGCTCACCCGGACAGGACCGTGGGAGCTACACCTTC. Encoded protein: CASSPGQDRGSYTF.